This T cell receptor (beta chain) was obtained from a study of T cell repertoires in cytomegalovirus infection. The CDR3 spans 16 residues. Looked up from germline, CDR1 is SSHAT and CDR2 is FNYEAQ (reference sequence). The J segment lost 3 bases and the V segment lost 5 bases, leaving 10 bases of the junction unmatched. This clonotype appeared many times. TCRdb re-called the reads with MiXCR, one entry per CDR3 protein. The sample holds around 350,000 distinct CDR3 sequences, around 18% seen once. The chain employs TRBV7-7 and TRBJ2-1, with 7 bases matching TRBD2. The sequence came from a human donor in good health (CMV status not recorded). Some clones in this sample may be carry-over from other donors' samples. What was sequenced was PBMCs. CDR3 sequence (DNA): TGTGCCAGCAGCCTCCTGGGGACTACCAACTACAATGAGCAGTTCTTC. Translated: CASSLLGTTNYNEQFF.